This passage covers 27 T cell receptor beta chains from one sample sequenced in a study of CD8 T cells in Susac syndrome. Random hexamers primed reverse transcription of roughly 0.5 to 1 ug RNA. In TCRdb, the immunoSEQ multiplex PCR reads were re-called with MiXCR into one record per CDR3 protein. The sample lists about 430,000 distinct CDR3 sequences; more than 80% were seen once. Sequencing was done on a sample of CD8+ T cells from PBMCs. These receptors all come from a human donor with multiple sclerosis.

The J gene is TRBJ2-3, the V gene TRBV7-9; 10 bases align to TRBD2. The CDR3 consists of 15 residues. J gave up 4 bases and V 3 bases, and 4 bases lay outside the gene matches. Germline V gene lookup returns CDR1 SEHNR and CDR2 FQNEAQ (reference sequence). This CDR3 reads CASSFTSGESDTQYF. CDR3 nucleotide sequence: TGTGCCAGCAGCTTTACTAGCGGGGAGTCAGATACGCAGTATTTT. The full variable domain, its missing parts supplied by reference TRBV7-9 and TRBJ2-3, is DTGVSQNPRHKITKRGQNVTFRCDPISEHNRLYWYRQTLGQGPEFLTYFQNEAQLEKSRLLSDRFSAERPKGSFSTLEIQRTEQGDSAMYLCASSFTSGESDTQYFGPGTRLTVL.

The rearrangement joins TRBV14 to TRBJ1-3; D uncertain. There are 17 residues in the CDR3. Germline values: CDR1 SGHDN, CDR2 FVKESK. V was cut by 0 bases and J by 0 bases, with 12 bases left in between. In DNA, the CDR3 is TGTGCCAGCAGCCAAGAACAGTTACGGGGCTCTGGAAACACCATATATTTT. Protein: CASSQEQLRGSGNTIYF.

The CDR3 DNA reads TGTGCCTGGAGTGAGGGGGACAACACTGAAGCTTTCTTT. Residues: CAWSEGDNTEAFF. The rearrangement uses TRBV30 and TRBJ1-1, with D perhaps TRBD1 (6 bases). CDR1 is GTSNPN and CDR2 is SVGIG in the germline V gene (reference sequence). The CDR3 runs to 13 residues. V gave up 1 base and J gave up 2 bases, with 8 bases separating them. Filled out from reference TRBV30 and TRBJ1-1, the complete variable domain reads SQTIHQWPATLVQPVGSPLSLECTVEGTSNPNLYWYRQAAGRGLQLLFYSVGIGQISSEVPQNLSASRPQDRQFILSSKKLLLSDSGFYLCAWSEGDNTEAFFGQGTRLTVV.

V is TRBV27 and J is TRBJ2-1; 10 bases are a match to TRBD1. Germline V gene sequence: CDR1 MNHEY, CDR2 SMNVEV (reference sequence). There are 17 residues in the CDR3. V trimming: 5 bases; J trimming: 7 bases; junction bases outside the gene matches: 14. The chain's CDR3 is CASSPDERQGAGNEQFF. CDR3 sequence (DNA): TGTGCCAGCAGTCCAGATGAGCGACAGGGGGCGGGGAATGAGCAGTTCTTC.

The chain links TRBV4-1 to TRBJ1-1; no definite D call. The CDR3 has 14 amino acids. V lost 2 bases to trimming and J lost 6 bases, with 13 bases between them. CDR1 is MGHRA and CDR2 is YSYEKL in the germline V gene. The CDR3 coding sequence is TGCGCCAGCAGCCAACAAGCCTCGATGGCTGAAGCTTTCTTT. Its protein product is CASSQQASMAEAFF.

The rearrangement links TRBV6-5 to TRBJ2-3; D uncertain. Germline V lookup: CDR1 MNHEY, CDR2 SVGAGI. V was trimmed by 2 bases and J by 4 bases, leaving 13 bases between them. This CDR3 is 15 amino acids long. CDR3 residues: CASSYSDSPPDTQYF. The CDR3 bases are TGTGCCAGCAGTTACAGCGATAGCCCCCCAGATACGCAGTATTTT.

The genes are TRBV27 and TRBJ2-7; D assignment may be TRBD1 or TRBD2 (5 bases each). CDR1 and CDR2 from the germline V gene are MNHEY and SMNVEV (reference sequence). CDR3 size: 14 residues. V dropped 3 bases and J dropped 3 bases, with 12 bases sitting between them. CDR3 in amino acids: CASSLGPKGYEQYF. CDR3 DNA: TGTGCCAGCAGTTTGGGACCGAAAGGCTACGAGCAGTACTTC.

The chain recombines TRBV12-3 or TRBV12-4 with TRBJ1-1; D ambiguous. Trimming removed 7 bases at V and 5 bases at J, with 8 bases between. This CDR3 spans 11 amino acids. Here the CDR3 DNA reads TGTGCCAGCATAGAGAGTACTGAAGCTTTCTTT. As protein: CASIESTEAFF.

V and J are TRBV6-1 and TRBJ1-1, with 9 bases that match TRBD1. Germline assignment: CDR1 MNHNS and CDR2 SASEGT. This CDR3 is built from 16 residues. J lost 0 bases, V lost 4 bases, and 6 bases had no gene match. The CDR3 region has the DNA TGTGCCAGCAGTGCGGGGACAGGGCCCTTGAACACTGAAGCTTTCTTT. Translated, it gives CASSAGTGPLNTEAFF.

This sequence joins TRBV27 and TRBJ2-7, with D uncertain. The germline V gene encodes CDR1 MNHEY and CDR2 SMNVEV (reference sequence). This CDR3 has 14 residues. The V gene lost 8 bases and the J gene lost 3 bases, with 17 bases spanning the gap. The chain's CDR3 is CASATRHRLYEQYF. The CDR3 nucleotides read TGTGCCAGCGCAACCCGGCACAGACTCTACGAGCAGTACTTC.

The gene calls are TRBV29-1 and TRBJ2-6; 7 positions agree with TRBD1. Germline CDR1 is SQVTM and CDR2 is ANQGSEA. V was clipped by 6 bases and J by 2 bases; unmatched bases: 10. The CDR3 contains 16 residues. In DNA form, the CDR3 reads TGCAGCGTAGACCAAGACAGGGAACCTGGGGCCAACGTCCTGACTTTC. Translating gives CSVDQDREPGANVLTF.

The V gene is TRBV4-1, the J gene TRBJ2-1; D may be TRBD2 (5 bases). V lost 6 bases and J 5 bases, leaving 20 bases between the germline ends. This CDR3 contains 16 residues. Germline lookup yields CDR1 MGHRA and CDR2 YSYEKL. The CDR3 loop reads CASSPVGVRADNEQFF. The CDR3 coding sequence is TGCGCCAGCAGTCCGGTCGGGGTCCGGGCCGACAATGAGCAGTTCTTC.

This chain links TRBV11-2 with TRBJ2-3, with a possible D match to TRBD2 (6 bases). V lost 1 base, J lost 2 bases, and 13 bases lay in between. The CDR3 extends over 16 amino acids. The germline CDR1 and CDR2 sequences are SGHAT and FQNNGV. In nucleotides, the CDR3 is TGTGCCAGCAGCTTAGCGGGCGGGGTCCCCACAGATACGCAGTATTTT. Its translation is CASSLAGGVPTDTQYF. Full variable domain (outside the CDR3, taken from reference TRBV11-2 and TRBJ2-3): EAGVAQSPRYKIIEKRQSVAFWCNPISGHATLYWYQQILGQGPKLLIQFQNNGVVDDSQLPKDRFSAERLKGVDSTLKIQPAKLEDSAVYLCASSLAGGVPTDTQYFGPGTRLTVL.

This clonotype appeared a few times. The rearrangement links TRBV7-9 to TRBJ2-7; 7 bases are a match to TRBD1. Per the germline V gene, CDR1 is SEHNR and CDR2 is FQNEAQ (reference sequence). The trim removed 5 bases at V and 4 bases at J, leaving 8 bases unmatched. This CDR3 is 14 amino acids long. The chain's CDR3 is CASSQTGDPYEQYF. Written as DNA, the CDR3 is TGTGCCAGCAGCCAAACAGGGGACCCTTACGAGCAGTACTTC. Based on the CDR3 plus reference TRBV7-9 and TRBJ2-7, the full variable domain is DTGVSQNPRHKITKRGQNVTFRCDPISEHNRLYWYRQTLGQGPEFLTYFQNEAQLEKSRLLSDRFSAERPKGSFSTLEIQRTEQGDSAMYLCASSQTGDPYEQYFGPGTRLTVT.

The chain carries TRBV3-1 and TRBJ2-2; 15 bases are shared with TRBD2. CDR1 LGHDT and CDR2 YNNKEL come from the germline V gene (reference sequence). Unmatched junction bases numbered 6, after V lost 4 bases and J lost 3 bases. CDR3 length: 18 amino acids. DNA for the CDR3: TGTGCCAGCAGCCCCTGGACTAGCGGGAGGGTCTACACCGGGGAGCTGTTTTTT. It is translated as CASSPWTSGRVYTGELFF.

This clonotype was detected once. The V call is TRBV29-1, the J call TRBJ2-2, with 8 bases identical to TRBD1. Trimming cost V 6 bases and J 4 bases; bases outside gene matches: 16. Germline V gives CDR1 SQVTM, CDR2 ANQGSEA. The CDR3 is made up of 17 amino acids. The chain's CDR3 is CSVGAGGQGRSTGELFF. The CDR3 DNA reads TGCAGCGTGGGTGCAGGGGGCCAGGGTAGGAGCACCGGGGAGCTGTTTTTT.

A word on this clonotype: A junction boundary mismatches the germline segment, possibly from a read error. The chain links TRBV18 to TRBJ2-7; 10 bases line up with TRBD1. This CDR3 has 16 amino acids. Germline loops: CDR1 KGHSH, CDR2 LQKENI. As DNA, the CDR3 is TGTGCCAGCTCACCACCGGGACAGGGGAACGCTTACGAGCAGTGCTTC. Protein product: CASSPPGQGNAYEQCF.

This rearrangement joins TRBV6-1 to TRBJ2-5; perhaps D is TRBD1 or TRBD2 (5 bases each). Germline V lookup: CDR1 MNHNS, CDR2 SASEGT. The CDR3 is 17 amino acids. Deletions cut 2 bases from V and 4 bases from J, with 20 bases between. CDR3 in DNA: TGTGCCAGCAGTGAAACGACAGCGGTGGGAACGCGAGAGACCCAGTACTTC. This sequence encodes CASSETTAVGTRETQYF.

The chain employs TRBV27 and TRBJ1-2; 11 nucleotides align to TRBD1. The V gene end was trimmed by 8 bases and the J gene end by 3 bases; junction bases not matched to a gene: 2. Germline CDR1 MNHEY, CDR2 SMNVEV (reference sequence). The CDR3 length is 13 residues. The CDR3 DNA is TGTGCCAGCCTGGGACAGGGGGACTATGGCTACACCTTC. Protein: CASLGQGDYGYTF.

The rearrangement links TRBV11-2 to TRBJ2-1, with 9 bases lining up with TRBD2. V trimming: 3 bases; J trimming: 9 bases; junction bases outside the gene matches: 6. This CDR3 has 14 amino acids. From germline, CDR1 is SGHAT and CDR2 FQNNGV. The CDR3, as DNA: TGTGCCAGCAGCTTGGCTAGCGGGAACGTTGAGCAGTTCTTC. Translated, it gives CASSLASGNVEQFF.

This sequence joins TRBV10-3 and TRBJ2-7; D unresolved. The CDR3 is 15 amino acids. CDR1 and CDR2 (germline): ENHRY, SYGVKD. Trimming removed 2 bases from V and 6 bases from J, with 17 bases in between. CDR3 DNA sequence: TGTGCCATCAGTGAGGCCACCACGGGTGGTCCCGAGCAGTACTTC. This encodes CAISEATTGGPEQYF.

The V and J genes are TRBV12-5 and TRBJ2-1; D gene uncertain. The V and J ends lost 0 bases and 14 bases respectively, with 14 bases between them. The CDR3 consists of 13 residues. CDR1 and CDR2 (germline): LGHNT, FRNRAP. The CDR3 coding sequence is TGTGCTAGTGGTTTGGTAACGGAGCGCCCGGAGTTCTTC. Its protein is CASGLVTERPEFF.

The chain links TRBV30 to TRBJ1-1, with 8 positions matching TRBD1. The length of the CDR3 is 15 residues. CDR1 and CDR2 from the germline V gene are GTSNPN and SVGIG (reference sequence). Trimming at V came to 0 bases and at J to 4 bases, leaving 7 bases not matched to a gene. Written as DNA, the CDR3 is TGTGCCTGGAGTGTCCACGGACAGGGTATCACTGAAGCTTTCTTT. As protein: CAWSVHGQGITEAFF.

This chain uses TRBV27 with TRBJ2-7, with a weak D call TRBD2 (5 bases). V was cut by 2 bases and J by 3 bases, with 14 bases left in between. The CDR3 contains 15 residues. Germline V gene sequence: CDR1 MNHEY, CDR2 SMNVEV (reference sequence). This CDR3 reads CASSLKGGWDYEQYF. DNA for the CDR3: TGTGCCAGCAGTTTAAAAGGCGGGTGGGACTACGAGCAGTACTTC.

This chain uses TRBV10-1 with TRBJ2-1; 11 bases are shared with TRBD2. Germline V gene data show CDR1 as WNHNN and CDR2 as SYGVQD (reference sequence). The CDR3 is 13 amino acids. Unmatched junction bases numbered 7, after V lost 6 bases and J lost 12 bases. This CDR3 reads CASRDSGRATQFF. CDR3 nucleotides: TGCGCCAGCAGAGATAGCGGGAGGGCCACGCAGTTCTTC.

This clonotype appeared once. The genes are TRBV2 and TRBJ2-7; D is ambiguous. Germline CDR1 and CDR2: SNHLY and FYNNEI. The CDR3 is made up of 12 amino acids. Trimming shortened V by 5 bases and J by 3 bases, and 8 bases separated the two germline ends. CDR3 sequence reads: CASSKNFYEQYF. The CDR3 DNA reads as TGTGCCAGCAGTAAGAATTTCTACGAGCAGTACTTC.

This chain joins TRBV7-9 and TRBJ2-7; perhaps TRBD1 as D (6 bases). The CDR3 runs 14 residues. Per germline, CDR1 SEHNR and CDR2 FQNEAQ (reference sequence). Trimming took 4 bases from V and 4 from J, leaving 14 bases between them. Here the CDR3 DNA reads TGTGCCAGCAGCTGGGGTGCAGGGGCTTACGAGCAGTACTTC. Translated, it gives CASSWGAGAYEQYF.